The clone carrying this T cell receptor beta chain was seen a single time. This entry belongs to a study of control samples from healthy donors and cancer patients. The CDR3 covers 15 residues. Germline CDR1 reads SGHTA; CDR2 reads FQGNSA. J gave up 8 bases and V 3 bases, and 8 bases lay outside the gene matches. The repertoire was sequenced with immunoSEQ multiplex PCR; TCRdb's copy has only in-frame clones and lacks some. The repertoire has roughly 130,000 clones, over 90% of them found once; the top ten carry 14%. The chain joins TRBV7-2 to TRBJ2-3; the match to TRBD1 covers 10 bases. The specimen was PBMCs. The sequence came from a man in his 60s with colorectal cancer. The CDR3 DNA reads as TGTGCCAGCAGCTTTGGGACAGGGGCCCTGGGTACGCAGTATTTT. Translated: CASSFGTGALGTQYF.